Listed here are 6 T cell receptor beta chains from one sample, sequenced in a study of cytomegalovirus exposure and HLA in healthy donors. TCRdb's copy holds only in-frame clones and misses some; the assay was immunoSEQ multiplex PCR. The sample lists approximately 270,000 clones, about 86% occurring once. Sequencing was carried out using PBMCs. The receptors stem from a woman aged 18-35 years in good health and CMV-seronegative.

This clone was observed a single time. The rearrangement joins TRBV6-6 to TRBJ2-7, with 8 bases that match TRBD2. The CDR3 is 15 residues long. The germline V gene encodes CDR1 MNHNY and CDR2 SVGAGI (reference sequence). V dropped 6 bases and J dropped 6; count of bases not matched to a gene: 13. CDR3 sequence (DNA): TGTGCCAGCAGCGCAACTAGCGGCCGGTTTGGCGAGCAGTACTTC. It specifies CASSATSGRFGEQYF.

This clone has just a few counts. V usage is TRBV5-4 and J usage is TRBJ1-2, with a weak D call TRBD1 (6 bases). Deletions cut 1 base from V and 1 base from J, with 11 bases between. Germline loops: CDR1 SGHNT, CDR2 YYREEE (reference sequence). The CDR3 runs to 15 residues. The CDR3 loop is CASSLRTAFNYGYTF. Written as DNA, the CDR3 is TGTGCCAGCAGCTTGAGGACAGCCTTTAACTATGGCTACACCTTC.

J is TRBJ1-4 and V is TRBV7-2, with 9 bases that match TRBD1. V trimming: 5 bases; J trimming: 8 bases; junction bases outside the gene matches: 6. The CDR3 is 14 residues long. Germline CDR1 is SGHTA and CDR2 is FQGNSA. The CDR3 is CASSTPGQGEKLFF. In DNA, the CDR3 is TGTGCCAGCAGCACGCCGGGACAGGGAGAAAAACTGTTTTTT.

V usage is TRBV4-1 and J usage is TRBJ2-4, with D possibly matching TRBD1 (6 bases). Per germline, CDR1 MGHRA and CDR2 YSYEKL. CDR3 length: 17 amino acids. The V and J ends lost 3 bases and 1 base respectively, with 16 bases between them. CDR3 bases: TGCGCCAGCAGCCAGACCGGGACAAAGAGGGCCAAAAACATTCAGTACTTC. It translates to CASSQTGTKRAKNIQYF.

J is TRBJ2-1 and V is TRBV13, with D hard to call. CDR3 length equals 11 residues. Trimming cost V 5 bases and J 5 bases, with 4 bases left between them. The germline V gene encodes CDR1 PRHDT and CDR2 FYEKMQ (reference sequence). The CDR3 nucleotides are TGTGCCAGCAGCCCTGACAATGAGCAGTTCTTC. Amino acid sequence: CASSPDNEQFF. Full variable domain (missing parts from reference TRBV13 and TRBJ2-1): AAGVIQSPRHLIKEKRETATLKCYPIPRHDTVYWYQQGPGQDPQFLISFYEKMQSDKGSIPDRFSAQQFSDYHSELNMSSLELGDSALYFCASSPDNEQFFGPGTRLTVL.

The CDR3, as DNA: TGTGCCAGCAAACTCGGGGGTTCCCAGTACTTC. This gives the protein CASKLGGSQYF. This chain uses TRBV6-5 with TRBJ2-7; tentatively, D is TRBD2 (6 bases). Germline assignment: CDR1 MNHEY and CDR2 SVGAGI. Trimming took off 7 bases at V and 10 bases at J, with 14 bases between the two ends. This CDR3 has 11 residues.